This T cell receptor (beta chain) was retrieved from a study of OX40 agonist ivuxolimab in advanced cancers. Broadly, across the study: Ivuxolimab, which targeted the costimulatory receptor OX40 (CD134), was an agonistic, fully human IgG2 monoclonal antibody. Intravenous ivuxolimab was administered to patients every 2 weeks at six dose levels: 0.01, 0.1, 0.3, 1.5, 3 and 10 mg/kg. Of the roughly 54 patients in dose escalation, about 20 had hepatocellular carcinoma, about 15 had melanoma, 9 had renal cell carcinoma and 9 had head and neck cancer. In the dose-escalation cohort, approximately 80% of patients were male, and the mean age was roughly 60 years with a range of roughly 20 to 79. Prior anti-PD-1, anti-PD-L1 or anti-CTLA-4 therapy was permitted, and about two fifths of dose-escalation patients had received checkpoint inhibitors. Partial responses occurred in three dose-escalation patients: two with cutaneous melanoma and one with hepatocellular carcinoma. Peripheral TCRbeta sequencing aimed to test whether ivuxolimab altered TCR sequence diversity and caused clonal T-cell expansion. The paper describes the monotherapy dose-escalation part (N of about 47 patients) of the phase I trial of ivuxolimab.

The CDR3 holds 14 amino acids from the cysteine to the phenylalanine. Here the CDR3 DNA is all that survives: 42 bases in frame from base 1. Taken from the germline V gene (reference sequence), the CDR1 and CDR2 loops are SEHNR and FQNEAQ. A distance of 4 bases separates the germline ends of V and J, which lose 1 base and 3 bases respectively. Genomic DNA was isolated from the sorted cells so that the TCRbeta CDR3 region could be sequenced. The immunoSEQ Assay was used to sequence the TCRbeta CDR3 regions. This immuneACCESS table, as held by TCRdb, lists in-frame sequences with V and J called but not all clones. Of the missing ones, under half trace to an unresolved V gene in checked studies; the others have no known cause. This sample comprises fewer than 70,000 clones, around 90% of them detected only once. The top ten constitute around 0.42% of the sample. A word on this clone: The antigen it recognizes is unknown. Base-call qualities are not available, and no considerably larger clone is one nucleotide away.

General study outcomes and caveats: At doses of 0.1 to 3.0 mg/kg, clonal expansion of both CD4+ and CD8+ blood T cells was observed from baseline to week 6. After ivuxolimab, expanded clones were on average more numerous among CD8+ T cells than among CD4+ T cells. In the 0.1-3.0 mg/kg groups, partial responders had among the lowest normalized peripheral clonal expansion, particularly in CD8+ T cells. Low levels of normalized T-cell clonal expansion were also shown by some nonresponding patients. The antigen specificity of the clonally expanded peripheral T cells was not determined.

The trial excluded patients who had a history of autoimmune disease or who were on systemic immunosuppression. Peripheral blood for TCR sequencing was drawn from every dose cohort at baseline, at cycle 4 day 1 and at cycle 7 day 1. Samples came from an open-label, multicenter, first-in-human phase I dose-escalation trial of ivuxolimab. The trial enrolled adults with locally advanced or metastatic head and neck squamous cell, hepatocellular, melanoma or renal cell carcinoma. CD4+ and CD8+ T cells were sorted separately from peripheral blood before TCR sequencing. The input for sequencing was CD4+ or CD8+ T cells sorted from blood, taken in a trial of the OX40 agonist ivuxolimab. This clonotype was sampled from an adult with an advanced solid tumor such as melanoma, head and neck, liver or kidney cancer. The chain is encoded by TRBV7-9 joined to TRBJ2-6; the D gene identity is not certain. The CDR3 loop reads CASSLDGGANVLTF. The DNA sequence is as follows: TGTGCCAGCAGCTTAGACGGTGGGGCCAACGTCCTGACTTTC. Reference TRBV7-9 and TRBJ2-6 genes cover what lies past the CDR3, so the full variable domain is DTGVSQNPRHKITKRGQNVTFRCDPISEHNRLYWYRQTLGQGPEFLTYFQNEAQLEKSRLLSDRFSAERPKGSFSTLEIQRTEQGDSAMYLCASSLDGGANVLTFGAGSRLTVL.